The table lists the clone carrying this T cell receptor beta chain with many counts. Its antigen is unidentified. The V gene's germline CDR1 is MNHEY and CDR2 SVGEGT. Trimming left V 5 bases short and J 6 bases short, with 17 bases between. The CDR3 has 14 amino acids. The sample is drawn from a study of human T cells and chemical hapten exposure. TCRdb ran MiXCR on the RACE reads and lists one entry per CDR3 protein. The table records 240,000 or so distinct CDR3 sequences, about 8.1% of them present only once. Described time point: pre-sensitization, week 0. Noted treatment: therapeutic diphenylcyclopropenone sensitization with weekly scalp DPC. Study-wide results and caveats: Donors in the study had alopecia, meaning their immune response may differ from healthy people's. A positive correlation with patch test score was shown by PT1 expanded TCR counts. Significantly more large CDR3 similarity clusters arose among expanded TCRs than among controls. There was no change with DPC sensitization in TCRs above 1 in 1000 frequency.

This specimen consisted of whole blood, obtained in connection with sensitization to the hapten diphenylcyclopropenone (DPC). The V call is TRBV6-2 or TRBV6-3, the J call TRBJ2-7; D is undetermined. The receptor comes from a woman in her thirties or forties with alopecia areata. Some clones in this sample may be carry-over from other donors' samples. The CDR3 reads CASSQPLVRREQYF. The CDR3 bases are TGTGCCAGCAGTCAACCCCTAGTACGACGCGAGCAGTACTTC.